This entry is about one T cell receptor beta chain. Germline CDR1 reads SGHAT; CDR2 reads FQNNGV. The CDR3 runs 13 residues. With 5 bases removed from V and 6 bases from J, the gap between germline ends came to 14 bases. Naive CD8 populations comprised CD45RO-negative cells positively selected for CCR7, excluding terminally differentiated effector memory CD45RA+ cells. This specimen belongs to a study of shared clonotypes between healthy human individuals. Profiled with immunoSEQ multiplex PCR; TCRdb holds only in-frame clones, not every one. Of about 590,000 clones listed, just under 97% are singletons.

The chain employs TRBV11-2 and TRBJ2-7; D is uncertain. This TCR was recovered from a woman in her 30s in good health. The source material was naive CD8+ T cells sorted from blood. The CDR3 nucleotides are TGTGCCAGCAGCGATACCCCAGGCGGCGAGCAGTACTTC. Protein: CASSDTPGGEQYF.